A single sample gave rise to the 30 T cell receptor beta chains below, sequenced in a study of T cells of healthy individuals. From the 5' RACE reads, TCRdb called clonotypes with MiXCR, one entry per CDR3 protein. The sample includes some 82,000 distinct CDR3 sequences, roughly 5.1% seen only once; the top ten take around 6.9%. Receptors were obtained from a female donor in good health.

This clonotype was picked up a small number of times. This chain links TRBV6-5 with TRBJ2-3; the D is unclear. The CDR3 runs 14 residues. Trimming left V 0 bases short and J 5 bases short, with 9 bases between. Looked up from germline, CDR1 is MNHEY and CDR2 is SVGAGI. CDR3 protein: CASSYSRPGDTQYF. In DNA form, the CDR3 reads TGTGCCAGCAGTTACTCGAGGCCGGGAGATACGCAGTATTTT.

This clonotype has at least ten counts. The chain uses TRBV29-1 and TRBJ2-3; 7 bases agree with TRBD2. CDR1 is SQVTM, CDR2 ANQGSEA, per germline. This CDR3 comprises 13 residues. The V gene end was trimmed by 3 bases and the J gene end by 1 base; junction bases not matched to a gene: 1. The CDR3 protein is CSVEAGGTDTQYF. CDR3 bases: TGCAGCGTTGAGGCGGGAGGCACAGATACGCAGTATTTT.

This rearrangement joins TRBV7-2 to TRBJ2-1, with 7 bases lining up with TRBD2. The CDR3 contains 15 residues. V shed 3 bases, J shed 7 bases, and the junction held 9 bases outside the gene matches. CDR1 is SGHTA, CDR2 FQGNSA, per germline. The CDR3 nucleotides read TGTGCCAGCAGCTTCTCTGAAACTAGCGCAAATGAGCAGTTCTTC. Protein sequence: CASSFSETSANEQFF.

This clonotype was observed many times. The CDR3 protein is CASSLVDRRHGYTF. CDR3 in DNA: TGTGCCAGCAGCTTGGTAGACAGGAGGCATGGCTACACCTTC. The chain uses TRBV5-6 and TRBJ1-2, with a weak D call TRBD1 (6 bases). V dropped 0 bases and J dropped 6 bases, with 12 bases sitting between them. The V gene's germline CDR1 is SGHDT and CDR2 YYEEEE. This CDR3 has 14 residues.

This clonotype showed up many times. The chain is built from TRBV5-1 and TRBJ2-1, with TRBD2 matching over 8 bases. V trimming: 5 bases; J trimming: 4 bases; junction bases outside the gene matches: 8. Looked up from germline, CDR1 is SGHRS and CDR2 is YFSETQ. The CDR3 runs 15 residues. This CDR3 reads CASSLAGGNYNEQFF. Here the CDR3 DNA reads TGCGCCAGCAGTCTAGCGGGCGGTAATTACAATGAGCAGTTCTTC.

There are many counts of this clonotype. The CDR3 protein is CASSSGAGIAKNIQYF. The CDR3 bases are TGTGCCAGCAGCTCTGGAGCGGGAATAGCCAAAAACATTCAGTACTTC. The chain carries TRBV7-9 and TRBJ2-4, with 7 bases identical to TRBD2. V was clipped by 4 bases and J by 0 bases; unmatched bases: 6. Germline V gene data show CDR1 as SEHNR and CDR2 as FQNEAQ (reference sequence). This CDR3 comprises 16 residues.

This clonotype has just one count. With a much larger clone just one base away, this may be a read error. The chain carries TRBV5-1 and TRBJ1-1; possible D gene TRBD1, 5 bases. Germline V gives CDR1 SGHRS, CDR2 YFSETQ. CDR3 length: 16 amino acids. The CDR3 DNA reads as TGCGCCAGCAAGTTTCTGGGGCCGAGTCGGAACACTGAAGCTTCCTTT. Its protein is CASKFLGPSRNTEASF.

The CDR3 DNA sequence: TGTGCCAGCAGTTTTCCCAGGGTCCGCAATCAGCCCCAGCATTTT. This encodes CASSFPRVRNQPQHF. The chain couples TRBV28 to TRBJ1-5; tentatively, D is TRBD1 (5 bases). This CDR3 is 15 amino acids long. Between the trimmed V and J ends, which lost 3 bases and 2 bases, there was a span of 11 bases. Germline CDR1 reads MDHEN; CDR2 reads SYDVKM.

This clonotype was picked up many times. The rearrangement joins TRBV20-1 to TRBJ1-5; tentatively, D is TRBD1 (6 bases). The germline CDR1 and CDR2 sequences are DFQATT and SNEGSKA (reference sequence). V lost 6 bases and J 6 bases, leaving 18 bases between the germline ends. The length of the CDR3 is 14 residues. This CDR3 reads CSATQAVRGQPQHF. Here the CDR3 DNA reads TGCAGTGCCACGCAGGCGGTCAGGGGTCAGCCCCAGCATTTT.

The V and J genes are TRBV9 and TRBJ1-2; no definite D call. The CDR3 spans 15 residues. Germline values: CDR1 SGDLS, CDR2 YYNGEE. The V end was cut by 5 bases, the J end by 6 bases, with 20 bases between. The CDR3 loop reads CASSPNEKIRDGYTF. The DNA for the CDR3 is TGTGCCAGCAGTCCAAATGAGAAGATACGGGATGGCTACACCTTC.

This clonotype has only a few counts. The CDR3 bases are TGTGCCAGCACCACTAGCGCTAGCTCCTACGAGCAGTACTTC. Translation gives CASTTSASSYEQYF. V is TRBV2 and J is TRBJ2-7; 7 nucleotides align to TRBD2. The trim removed 7 bases at V and 0 bases at J, leaving 6 bases unmatched. This CDR3 has 14 amino acids. Germline lookup yields CDR1 SNHLY and CDR2 FYNNEI.

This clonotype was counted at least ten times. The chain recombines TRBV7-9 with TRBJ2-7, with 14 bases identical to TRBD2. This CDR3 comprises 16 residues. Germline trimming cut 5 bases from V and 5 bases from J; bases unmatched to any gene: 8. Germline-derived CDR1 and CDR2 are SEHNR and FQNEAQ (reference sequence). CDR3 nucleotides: TGTGCCAGCAGCGGTGGGACTAGCGGGAGTCACGACGAGCAGTACTTC. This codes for CASSGGTSGSHDEQYF.

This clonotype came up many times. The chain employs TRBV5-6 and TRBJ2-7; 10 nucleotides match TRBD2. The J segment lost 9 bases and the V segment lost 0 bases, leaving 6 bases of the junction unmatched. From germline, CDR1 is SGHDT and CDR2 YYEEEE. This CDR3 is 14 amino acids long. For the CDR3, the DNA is TGTGCCAGCAGCTTGGGGGGGACTAGCGTACGGCAGTACTTC. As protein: CASSLGGTSVRQYF.

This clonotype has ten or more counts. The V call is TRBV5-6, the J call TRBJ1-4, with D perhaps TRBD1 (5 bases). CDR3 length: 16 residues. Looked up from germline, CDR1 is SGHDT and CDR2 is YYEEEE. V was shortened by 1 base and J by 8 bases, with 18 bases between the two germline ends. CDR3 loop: CASSLNPGTPTEKLFF. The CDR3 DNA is TGTGCCAGCAGCTTGAATCCGGGGACCCCAACGGAAAAACTGTTTTTT.

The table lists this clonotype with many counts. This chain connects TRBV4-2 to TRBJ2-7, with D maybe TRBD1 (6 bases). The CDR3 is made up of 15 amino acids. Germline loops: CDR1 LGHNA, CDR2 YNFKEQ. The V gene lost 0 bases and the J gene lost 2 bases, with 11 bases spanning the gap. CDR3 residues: CASSQDLKGAYEQYF. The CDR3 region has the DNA TGTGCCAGCAGCCAAGATCTGAAGGGGGCCTACGAGCAGTACTTC.

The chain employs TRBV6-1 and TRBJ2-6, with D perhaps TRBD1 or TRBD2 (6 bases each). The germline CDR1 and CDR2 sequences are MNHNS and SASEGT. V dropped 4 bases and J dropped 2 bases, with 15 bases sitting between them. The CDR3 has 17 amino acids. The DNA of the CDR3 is TGTGCCAGCAGTGGGTTTGGGGGGCGAACTGGGGCCAACGTCCTGACTTTC. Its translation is CASSGFGGRTGANVLTF.

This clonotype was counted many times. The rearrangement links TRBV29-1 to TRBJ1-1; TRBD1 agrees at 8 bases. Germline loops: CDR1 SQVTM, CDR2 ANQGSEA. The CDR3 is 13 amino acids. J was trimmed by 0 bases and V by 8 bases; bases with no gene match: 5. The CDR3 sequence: CSFRQGMNTEAFF. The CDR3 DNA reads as TGCAGCTTCCGACAGGGGATGAACACTGAAGCTTTCTTT.

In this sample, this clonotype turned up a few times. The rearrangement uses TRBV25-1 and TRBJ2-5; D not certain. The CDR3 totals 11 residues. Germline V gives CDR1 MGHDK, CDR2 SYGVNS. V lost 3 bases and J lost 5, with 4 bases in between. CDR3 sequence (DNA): TGTGCCAGCAGTGAGTGGGAGACCCAGTACTTC. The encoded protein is CASSEWETQYF.

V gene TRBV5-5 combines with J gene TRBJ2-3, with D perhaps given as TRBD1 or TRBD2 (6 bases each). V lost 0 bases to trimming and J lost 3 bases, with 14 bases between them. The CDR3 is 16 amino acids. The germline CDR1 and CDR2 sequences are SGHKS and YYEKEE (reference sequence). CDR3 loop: CASSLDRGLWTDTQYF. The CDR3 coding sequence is TGTGCCAGCAGCTTGGACCGGGGGCTTTGGACAGATACGCAGTATTTT.

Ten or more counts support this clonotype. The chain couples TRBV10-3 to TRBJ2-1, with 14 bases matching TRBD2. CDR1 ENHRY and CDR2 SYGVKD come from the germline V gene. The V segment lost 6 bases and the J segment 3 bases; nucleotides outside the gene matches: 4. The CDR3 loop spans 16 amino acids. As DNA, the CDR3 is TGTGCCATCAGAGGCGGGACTAGCGGGAGCTACAATGAGCAGTTCTTC. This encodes CAIRGGTSGSYNEQFF.

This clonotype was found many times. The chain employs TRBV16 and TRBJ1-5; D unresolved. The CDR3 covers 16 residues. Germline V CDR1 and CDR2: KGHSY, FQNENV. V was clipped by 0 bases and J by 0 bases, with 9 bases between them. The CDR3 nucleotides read TGTGCCAGCAGCCAATCGATGGACTCTAGCAATCAGCCCCAGCATTTT. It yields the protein CASSQSMDSSNQPQHF.

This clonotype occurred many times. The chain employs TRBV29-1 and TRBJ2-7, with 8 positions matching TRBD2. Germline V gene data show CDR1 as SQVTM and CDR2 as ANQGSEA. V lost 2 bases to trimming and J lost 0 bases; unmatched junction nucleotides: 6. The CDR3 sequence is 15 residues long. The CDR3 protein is CSVELTSGSSYEQYF. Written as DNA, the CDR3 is TGCAGCGTTGAACTTACTAGCGGTAGCTCCTACGAGCAGTACTTC.

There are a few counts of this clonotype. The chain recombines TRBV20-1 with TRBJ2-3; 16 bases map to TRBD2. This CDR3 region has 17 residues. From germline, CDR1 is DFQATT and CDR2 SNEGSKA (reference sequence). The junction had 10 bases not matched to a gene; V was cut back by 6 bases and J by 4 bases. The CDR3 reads CSALFGTSGRAPDTQYF. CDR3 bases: TGCAGTGCGTTATTCGGGACTAGCGGGAGGGCCCCAGATACGCAGTATTTT.

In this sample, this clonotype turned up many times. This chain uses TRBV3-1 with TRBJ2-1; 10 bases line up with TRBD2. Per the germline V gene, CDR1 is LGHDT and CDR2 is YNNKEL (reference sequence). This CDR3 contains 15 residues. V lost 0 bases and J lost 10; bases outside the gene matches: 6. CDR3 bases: TGTGCCAGCAGCCAAGATCCCTTACTAGCGGGAGAGCAGTTCTTC. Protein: CASSQDPLLAGEQFF.

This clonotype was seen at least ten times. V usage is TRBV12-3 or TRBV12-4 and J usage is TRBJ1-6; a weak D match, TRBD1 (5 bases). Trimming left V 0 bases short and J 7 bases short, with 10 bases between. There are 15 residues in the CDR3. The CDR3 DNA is TGTGCCAGCAGTTTAGCCGGGGGAGGGAATTCACCCCTCCACTTT. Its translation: CASSLAGGGNSPLHF.

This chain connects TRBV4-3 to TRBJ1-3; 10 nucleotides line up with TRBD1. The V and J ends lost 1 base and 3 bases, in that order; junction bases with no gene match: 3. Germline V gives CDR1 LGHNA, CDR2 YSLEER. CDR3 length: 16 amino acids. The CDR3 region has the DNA TGCGCCAGCAGCCAAGGGACAGGGGGATATGGAAACACCATATATTTT. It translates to CASSQGTGGYGNTIYF.

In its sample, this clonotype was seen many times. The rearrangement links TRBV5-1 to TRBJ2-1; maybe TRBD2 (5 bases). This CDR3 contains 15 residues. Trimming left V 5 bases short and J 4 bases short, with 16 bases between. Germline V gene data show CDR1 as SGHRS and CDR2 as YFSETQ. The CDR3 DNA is TGCGCCAGCAGTTGGTGGGCGGGTGCGTACAATGAGCAGTTCTTC. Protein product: CASSWWAGAYNEQFF.

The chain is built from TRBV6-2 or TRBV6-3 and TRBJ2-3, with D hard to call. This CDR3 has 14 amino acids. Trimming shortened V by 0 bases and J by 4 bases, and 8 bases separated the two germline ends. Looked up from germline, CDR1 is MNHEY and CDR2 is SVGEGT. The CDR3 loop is CASSYSLTADTQYF. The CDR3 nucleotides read TGTGCCAGCAGTTACTCGTTGACTGCAGATACGCAGTATTTT.

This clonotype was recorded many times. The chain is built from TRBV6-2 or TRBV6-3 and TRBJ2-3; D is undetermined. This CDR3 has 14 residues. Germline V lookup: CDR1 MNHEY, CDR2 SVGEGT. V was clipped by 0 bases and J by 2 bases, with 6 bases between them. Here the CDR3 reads CASSYSVATDTQYF. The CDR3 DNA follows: TGTGCCAGCAGTTACTCGGTAGCCACAGATACGCAGTATTTT.

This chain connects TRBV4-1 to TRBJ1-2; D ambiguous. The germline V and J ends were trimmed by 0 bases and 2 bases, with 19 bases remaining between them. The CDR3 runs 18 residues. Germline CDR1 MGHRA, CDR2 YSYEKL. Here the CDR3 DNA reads TGCGCCAGCAGCCAAGACCAGCTGACCGCCGGCTGGAACTATGGCTACACCTTC. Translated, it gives CASSQDQLTAGWNYGYTF.